The 4 T cell receptor beta chains reported below all come from one sample, sequenced in a study of neurological immune-mediated disorders. Via MiXCR, TCRdb re-called the 5' RACE reads, giving one row per CDR3 protein. The sample gives roughly 56,000 distinct CDR3 sequences, approximately 3.6% of which show up once; approximately 7.1% is in the top ten. Sequencing input: PBMCs. These receptor sequences come from a woman in her sixties or seventies with multiple sclerosis.

This clonotype was seen repeatedly, ten times or more. The CDR3 coding sequence is TGCGCCAGCAGCTTGACAGGGGGCTCCTATAATTCACCCCTCCACTTT. Its protein is CASSLTGGSYNSPLHF. V gene TRBV5-1 combines with J gene TRBJ1-6; 8 nucleotides match TRBD1. CDR3 length: 16 amino acids. V lost 1 base to trimming and J lost 0 bases; unmatched junction nucleotides: 0. Germline V CDR1 and CDR2: SGHRS, YFSETQ.

This clonotype was seen repeatedly, ten times or more. This chain links TRBV7-9 with TRBJ2-1; 9 bases fit TRBD1. The CDR3 has 15 residues. V lost 2 bases and J lost 3; bases outside the gene matches: 2. Germline loops: CDR1 SEHNR, CDR2 FQNEAQ (reference sequence). CDR3 in amino acids: CASSLMTGGYNEQFF. The CDR3 coding sequence is TGTGCCAGCAGCTTAATGACAGGGGGCTACAATGAGCAGTTCTTC. Full variable domain (rest looked up from reference TRBV7-9 and TRBJ2-1): DTGVSQNPRHKITKRGQNVTFRCDPISEHNRLYWYRQTLGQGPEFLTYFQNEAQLEKSRLLSDRFSAERPKGSFSTLEIQRTEQGDSAMYLCASSLMTGGYNEQFFGPGTRLTVL.

Many counts were recorded for this clonotype. The V gene is TRBV10-3, the J gene TRBJ2-7; TRBD1 aligns across 8 bases. The CDR3 consists of 13 residues. Germline CDR1 and CDR2: ENHRY and SYGVKD. The trim removed 7 bases at V and 4 bases at J, leaving 6 bases unmatched. This chain's CDR3 is CAINRGAPYEQYF. The CDR3 DNA sequence: TGTGCCATCAACAGGGGGGCACCGTACGAGCAGTACTTC.

This clonotype appeared a few times. A much more abundant neighbour one base away suggests this may be a read error. V usage is TRBV5-1 and J usage is TRBJ2-5; a possible D gene is TRBD2 (6 bases). The CDR3 contains 12 residues. Germline V gives CDR1 SGHRS, CDR2 YFSETQ. Here the CDR3 reads CASLGGEETKYF. CDR3 DNA: TGCGCCAGTTTAGGAGGGGAAGAGACCAAGTACTTC.